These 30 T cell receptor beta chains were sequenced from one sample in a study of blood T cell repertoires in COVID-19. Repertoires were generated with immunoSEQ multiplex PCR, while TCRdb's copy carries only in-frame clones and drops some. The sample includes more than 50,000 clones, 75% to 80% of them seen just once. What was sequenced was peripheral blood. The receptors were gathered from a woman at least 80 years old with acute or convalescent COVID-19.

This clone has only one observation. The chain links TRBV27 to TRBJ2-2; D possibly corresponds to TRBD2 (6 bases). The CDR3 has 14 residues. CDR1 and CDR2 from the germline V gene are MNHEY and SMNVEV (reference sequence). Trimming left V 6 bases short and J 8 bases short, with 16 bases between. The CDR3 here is CASRRLGVEGELFF. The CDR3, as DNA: TGTGCCAGCAGAAGACTAGGGGTGGAAGGGGAGCTGTTTTTT.

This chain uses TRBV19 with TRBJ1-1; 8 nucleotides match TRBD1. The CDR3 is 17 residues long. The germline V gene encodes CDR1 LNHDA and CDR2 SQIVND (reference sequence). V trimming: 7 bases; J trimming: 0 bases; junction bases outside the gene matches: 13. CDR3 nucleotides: TGTGCCAGTATGACCCGCGACAGGGGACTCATGAACACTGAAGCTTTCTTT. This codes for CASMTRDRGLMNTEAFF.

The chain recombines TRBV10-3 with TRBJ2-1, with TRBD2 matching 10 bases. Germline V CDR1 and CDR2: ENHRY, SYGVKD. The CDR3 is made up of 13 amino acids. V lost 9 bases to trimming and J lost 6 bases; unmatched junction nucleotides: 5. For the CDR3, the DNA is TGTGCCATTGCTAGCGGGGGACGCAATGAGCAGTTCTTC. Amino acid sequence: CAIASGGRNEQFF.

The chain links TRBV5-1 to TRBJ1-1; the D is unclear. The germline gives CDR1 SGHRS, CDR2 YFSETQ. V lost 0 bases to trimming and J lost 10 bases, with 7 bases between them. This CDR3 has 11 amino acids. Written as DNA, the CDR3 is TGCGCCAGCAGCTTGGCGGGTCGAGCTTTCTTT. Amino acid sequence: CASSLAGRAFF.

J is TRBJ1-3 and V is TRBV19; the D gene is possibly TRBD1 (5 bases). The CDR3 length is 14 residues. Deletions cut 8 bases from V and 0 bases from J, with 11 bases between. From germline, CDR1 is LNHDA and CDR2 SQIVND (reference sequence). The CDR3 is CASYDSSSGNTIYF. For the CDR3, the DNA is TGTGCCAGTTATGACAGTTCCTCTGGAAACACCATATATTTT.

The CDR3 DNA sequence: TGTGCCAGCAGTGAGCCGAGGGCCTCCTACAATGAGCAGTTCTTC. Protein sequence: CASSEPRASYNEQFF. This chain uses TRBV2 with TRBJ2-1, with D perhaps matching TRBD2 (5 bases). CDR3 length equals 15 residues. V gave up 3 bases and J gave up 0 bases, with 9 bases separating them. Germline V gene data show CDR1 as SNHLY and CDR2 as FYNNEI.

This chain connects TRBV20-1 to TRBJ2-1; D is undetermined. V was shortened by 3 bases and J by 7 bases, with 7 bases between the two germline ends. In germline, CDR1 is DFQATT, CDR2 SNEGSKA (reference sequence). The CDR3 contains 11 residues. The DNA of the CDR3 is TGCAGTGCTAGGAGTCGAAATGAGCAGTTCTTC. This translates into CSARSRNEQFF.

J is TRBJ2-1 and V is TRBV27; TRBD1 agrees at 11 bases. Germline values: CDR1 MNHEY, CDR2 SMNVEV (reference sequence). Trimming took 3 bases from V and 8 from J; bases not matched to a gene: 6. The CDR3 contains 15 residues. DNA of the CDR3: TGTGCCAGCAGTTTCCGGGACAGGGGGAGGGATGAGCAGTTCTTC. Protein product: CASSFRDRGRDEQFF.

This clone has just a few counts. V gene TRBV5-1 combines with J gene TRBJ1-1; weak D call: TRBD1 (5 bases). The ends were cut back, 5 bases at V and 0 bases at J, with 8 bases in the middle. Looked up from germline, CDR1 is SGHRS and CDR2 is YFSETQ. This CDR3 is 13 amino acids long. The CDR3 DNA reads TGCGCCAGCAGACAGGCTCTGAACACTGAAGCTTTCTTT. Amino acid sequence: CASRQALNTEAFF.

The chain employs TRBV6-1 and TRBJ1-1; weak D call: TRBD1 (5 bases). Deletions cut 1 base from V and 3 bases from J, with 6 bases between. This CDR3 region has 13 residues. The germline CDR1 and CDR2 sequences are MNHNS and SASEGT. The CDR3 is CASSEGGHTEAFF. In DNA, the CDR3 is TGTGCCAGCAGTGAAGGGGGCCACACTGAAGCTTTCTTT.

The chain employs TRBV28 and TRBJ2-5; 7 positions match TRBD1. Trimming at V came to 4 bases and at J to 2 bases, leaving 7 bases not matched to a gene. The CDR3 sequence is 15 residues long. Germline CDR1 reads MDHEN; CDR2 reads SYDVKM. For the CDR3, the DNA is TGTGCCAGCAGTTCGACAGGGACAGCACAAGAGACCCAGTACTTC. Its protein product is CASSSTGTAQETQYF. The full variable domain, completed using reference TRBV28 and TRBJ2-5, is DVKVTQSSRYLVKRTGEKVFLECVQDMDHENMFWYRQDPGLGLRLIYFSYDVKMKEKGDIPEGYSVSREKKERFSLILESASTNQTSMYLCASSSTGTAQETQYFGPGTRLLVL.

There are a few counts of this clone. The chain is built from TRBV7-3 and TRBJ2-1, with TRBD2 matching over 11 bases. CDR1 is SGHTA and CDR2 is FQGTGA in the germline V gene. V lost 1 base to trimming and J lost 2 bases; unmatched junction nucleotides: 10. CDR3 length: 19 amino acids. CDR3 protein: CASSLRALPGLAAYNEQFF. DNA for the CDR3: TGTGCCAGCAGCTTAAGAGCCCTACCGGGACTAGCGGCCTACAATGAGCAGTTCTTC.

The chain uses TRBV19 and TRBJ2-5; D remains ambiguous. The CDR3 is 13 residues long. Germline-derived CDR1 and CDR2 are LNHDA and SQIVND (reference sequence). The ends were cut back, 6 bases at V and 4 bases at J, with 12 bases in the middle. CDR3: CASSYTIGETQYF. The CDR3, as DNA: TGTGCCAGTAGCTATACGATCGGAGAGACCCAGTACTTC.

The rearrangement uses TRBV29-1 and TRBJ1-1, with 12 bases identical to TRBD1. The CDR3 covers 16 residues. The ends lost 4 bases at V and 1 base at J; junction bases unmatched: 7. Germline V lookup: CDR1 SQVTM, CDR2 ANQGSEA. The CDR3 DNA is TGCAGCGTTGTCGGGACAGGGGGCTCAAGGAACACTGAAGCTTTCTTT. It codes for CSVVGTGGSRNTEAFF.

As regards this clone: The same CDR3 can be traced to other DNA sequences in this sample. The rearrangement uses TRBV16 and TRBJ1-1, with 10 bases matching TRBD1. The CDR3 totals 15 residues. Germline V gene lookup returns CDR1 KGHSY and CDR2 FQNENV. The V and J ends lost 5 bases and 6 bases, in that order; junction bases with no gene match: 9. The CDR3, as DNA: TGTGCCAGCAGCTCCCGGACAGGGGGGGGTCCTGAAGCTTTCTTT. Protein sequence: CASSSRTGGGPEAFF.

This CDR3 is CASSPGWEWAFF. CDR3 nucleotides: TGTGCCAGCAGTCCGGGGTGGGAGTGGGCTTTCTTT. The rearrangement uses TRBV6-5 and TRBJ1-1; D unclear. Trimming took off 5 bases at V and 11 bases at J, with 15 bases between the two ends. Germline CDR1 MNHEY, CDR2 SVGAGI. The CDR3 is made up of 12 amino acids.

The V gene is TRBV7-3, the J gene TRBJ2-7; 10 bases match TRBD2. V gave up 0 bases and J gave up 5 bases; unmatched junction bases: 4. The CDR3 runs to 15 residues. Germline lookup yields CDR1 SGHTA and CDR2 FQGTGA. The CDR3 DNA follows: TGTGCCAGCAGCTTAACGGCTAGCGGGAGCCACGAGCAGTACTTC. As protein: CASSLTASGSHEQYF.

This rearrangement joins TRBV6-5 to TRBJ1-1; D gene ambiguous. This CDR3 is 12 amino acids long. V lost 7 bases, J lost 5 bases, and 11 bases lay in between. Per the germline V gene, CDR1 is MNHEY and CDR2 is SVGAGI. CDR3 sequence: CASTMTMTEAFF. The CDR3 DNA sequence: TGTGCCAGCACCATGACTATGACTGAAGCTTTCTTT.

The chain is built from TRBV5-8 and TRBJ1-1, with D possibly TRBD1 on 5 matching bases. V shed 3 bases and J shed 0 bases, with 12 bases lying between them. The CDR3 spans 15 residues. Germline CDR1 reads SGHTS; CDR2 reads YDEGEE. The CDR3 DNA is TGTGCCAGCAGCTCCCTGACAGTTATGAACACTGAAGCTTTCTTT. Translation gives CASSSLTVMNTEAFF.

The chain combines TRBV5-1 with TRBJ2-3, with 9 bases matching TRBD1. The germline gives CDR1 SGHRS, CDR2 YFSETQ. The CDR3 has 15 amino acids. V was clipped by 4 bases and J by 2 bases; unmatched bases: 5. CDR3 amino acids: CASSPRDRATDTQYF. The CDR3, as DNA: TGCGCCAGCAGCCCACGGGACAGGGCCACAGATACGCAGTATTTT.

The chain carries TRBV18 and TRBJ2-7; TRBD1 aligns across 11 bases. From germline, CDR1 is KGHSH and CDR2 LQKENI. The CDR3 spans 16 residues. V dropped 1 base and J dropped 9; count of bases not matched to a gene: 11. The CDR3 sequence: CASSPRTGGPLSGQYF. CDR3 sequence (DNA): TGTGCCAGCTCACCACGGACAGGGGGCCCGTTGTCTGGGCAGTACTTC. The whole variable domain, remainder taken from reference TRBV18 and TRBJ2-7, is NAGVMQNPRHLVRRRGQEARLRCSPMKGHSHVYWYRQLPEEGLKFMVYLQKENIIDESGMPKERFSAEFPKEGPSILRIQQVVRGDSAAYFCASSPRTGGPLSGQYFGPGTRLTVT.

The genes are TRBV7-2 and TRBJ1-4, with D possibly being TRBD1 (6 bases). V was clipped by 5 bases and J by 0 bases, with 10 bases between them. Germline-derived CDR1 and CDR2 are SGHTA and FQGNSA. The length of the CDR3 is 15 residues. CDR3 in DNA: TGTGCCAGCAGCATACAGGGTGCAACTAATGAAAAACTGTTTTTT. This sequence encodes CASSIQGATNEKLFF. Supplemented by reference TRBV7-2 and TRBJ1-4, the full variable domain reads GAGVSQSPSNKVTEKGKDVELRCDPISGHTALYWYRQSLGQGLEFLIYFQGNSAPDKSGLPSDRFSAERTGGSVSTLTIQRTQQEDSAVYLCASSIQGATNEKLFFGSGTQLSVL.

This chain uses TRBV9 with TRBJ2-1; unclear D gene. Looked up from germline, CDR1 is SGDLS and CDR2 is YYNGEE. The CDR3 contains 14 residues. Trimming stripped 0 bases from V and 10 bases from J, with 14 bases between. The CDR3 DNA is TGTGCCAGCAGCGTAGACGCCCGAGAACGAGAGCAGTTCTTC. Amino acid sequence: CASSVDAREREQFF.

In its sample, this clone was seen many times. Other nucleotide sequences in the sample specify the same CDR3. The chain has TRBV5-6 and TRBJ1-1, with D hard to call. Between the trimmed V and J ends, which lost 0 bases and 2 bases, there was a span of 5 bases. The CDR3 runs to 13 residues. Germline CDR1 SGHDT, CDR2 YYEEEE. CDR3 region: CASSLGGNTEAFF. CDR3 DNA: TGTGCCAGCAGCTTGGGAGGAAACACTGAAGCTTTCTTT.

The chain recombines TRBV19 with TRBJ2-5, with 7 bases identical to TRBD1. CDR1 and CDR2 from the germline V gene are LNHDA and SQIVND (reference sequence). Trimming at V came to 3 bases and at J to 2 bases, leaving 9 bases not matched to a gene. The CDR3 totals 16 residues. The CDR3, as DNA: TGTGCCAGTAGTATTGGAGGCAGGGGGAGACAAGAGACCCAGTACTTC. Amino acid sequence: CASSIGGRGRQETQYF.

The CDR3 nucleotides are TGTGCCAGCTCCCGGAGTACAGGGGAGCTTGGGGAGCAGTACTTC. Its protein is CASSRSTGELGEQYF. This chain uses TRBV18 with TRBJ2-7; 7 bases agree with TRBD1. The V gene's germline CDR1 is KGHSH and CDR2 LQKENI. CDR3 length: 15 residues. The V and J ends lost 6 bases and 7 bases, in that order; junction bases with no gene match: 15.

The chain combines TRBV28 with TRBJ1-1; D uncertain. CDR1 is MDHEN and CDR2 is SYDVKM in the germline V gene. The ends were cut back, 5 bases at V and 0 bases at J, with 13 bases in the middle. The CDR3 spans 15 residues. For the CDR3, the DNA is TGTGCCAGCAGTCCGGCAGCGGACGTGAACACTGAAGCTTTCTTT. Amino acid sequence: CASSPAADVNTEAFF.

CDR3 loop: CATRFNPYEQYF. CDR3 sequence (DNA): TGTGCCACGCGCTTTAATCCTTACGAGCAGTACTTC. The rearrangement links TRBV6-5 to TRBJ2-7; D is ambiguous. The CDR3 length is 12 residues. Trimming removed 10 bases at V and 4 bases at J, with 14 bases between. The germline V gene encodes CDR1 MNHEY and CDR2 SVGAGI.

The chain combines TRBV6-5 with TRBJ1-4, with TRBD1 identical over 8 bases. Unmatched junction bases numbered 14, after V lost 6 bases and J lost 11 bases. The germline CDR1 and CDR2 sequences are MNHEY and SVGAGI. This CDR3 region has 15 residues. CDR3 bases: TGTGCCAGCAGGTCAGGACAGGGATCAACTGAGAAACTGTTTTTT. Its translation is CASRSGQGSTEKLFF.

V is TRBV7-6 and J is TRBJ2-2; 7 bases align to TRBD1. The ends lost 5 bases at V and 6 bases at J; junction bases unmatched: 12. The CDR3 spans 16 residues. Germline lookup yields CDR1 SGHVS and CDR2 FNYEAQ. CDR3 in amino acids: CASSSAVTGLAGELFF. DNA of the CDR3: TGTGCCAGCAGCAGCGCCGTGACAGGGTTGGCCGGGGAGCTGTTTTTT.